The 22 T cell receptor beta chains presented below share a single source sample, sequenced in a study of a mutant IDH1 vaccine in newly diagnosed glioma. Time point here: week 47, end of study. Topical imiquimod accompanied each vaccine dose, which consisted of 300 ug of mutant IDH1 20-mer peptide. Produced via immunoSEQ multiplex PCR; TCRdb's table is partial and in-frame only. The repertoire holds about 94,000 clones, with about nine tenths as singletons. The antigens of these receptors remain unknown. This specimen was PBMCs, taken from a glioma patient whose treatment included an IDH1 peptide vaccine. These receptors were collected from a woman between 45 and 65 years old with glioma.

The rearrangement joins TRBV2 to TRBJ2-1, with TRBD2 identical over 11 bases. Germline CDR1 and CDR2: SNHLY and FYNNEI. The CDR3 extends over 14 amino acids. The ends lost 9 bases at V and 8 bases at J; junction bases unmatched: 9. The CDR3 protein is CASRGVAGGDEQFF. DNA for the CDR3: TGTGCCAGTCGGGGGGTAGCGGGAGGGGATGAGCAGTTCTTC.

CDR3 nucleotide sequence: TGCAGCGTTGGAGGGGGGGACGAGCAGTACTTC. Its translation is CSVGGGDEQYF. This rearrangement joins TRBV29-1 to TRBJ2-5; D possibly corresponds to TRBD2 (7 bases). The DNA end lines up better with TRBJ2-7; the J call may be wrong. CDR1 is SQVTM and CDR2 is ANQGSEA in the germline V gene. The CDR3 is 11 residues long.

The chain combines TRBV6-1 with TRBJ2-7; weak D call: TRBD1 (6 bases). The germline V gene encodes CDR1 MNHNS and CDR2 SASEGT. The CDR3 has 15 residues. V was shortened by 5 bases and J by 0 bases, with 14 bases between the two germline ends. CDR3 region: CASSRAPDSSYEQYF. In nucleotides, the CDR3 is TGTGCCAGCAGTCGCGCCCCGGACAGCTCCTACGAGCAGTACTTC.

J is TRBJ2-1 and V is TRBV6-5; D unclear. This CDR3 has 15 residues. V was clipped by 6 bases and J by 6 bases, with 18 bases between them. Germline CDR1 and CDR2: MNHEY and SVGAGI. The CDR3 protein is CASSPVGRSSNEQFF. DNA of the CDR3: TGTGCCAGCAGCCCCGTTGGCCGGAGCAGCAATGAGCAGTTCTTC.

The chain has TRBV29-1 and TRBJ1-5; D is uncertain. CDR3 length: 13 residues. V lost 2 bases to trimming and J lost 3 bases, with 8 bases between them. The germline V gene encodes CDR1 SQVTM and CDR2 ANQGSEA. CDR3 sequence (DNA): TGCAGCGTTGAAATGTTTCCCAATCAGCCCCAGCATTTT. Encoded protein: CSVEMFPNQPQHF.

DNA of the CDR3: TGCAGCGGAGAAAATGGAGGAACTGAAGCTTTCTTT. Translation: CSGENGGTEAFF. This sequence joins TRBV29-1 and TRBJ1-1; D unresolved. Trimming left V 7 bases short and J 5 bases short, with 14 bases between. The CDR3 totals 12 residues. Germline V CDR1 and CDR2: SQVTM, ANQGSEA.

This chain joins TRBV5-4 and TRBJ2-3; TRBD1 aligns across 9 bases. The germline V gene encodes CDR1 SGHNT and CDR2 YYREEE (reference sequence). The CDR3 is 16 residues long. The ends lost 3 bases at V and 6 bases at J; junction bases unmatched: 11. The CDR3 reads CASSYPGQGRRDTQYF. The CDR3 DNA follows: TGTGCCAGCAGCTATCCGGGACAGGGAAGAAGGGATACGCAGTATTTT.

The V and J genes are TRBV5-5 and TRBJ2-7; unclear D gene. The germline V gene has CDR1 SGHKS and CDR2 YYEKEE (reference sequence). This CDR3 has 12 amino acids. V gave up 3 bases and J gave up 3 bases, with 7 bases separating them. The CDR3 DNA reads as TGTGCCAGCAGCTGGGAAAACTACGAGCAGTACTTC. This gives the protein CASSWENYEQYF.

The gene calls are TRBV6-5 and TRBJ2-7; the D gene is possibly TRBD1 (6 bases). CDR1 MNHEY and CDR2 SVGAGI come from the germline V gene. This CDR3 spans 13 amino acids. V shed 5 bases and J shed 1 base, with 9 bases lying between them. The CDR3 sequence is CASSKQGSYEQYF. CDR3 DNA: TGTGCCAGCAGTAAACAGGGATCCTACGAGCAGTACTTC.

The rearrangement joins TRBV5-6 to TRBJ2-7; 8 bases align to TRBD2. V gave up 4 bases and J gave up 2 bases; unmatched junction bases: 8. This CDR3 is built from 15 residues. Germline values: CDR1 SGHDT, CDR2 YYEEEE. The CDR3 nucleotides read TGTGCCAGCAGCGACCTCGCGGGGGGCCCCTACGAGCAGTACTTC. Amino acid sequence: CASSDLAGGPYEQYF.

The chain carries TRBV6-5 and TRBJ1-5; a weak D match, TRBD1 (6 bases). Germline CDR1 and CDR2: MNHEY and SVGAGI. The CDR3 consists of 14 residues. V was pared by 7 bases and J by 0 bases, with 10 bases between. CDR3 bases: TGTGCCAGCATCCGACAGGATAGCAATCAGCCCCAGCATTTT. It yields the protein CASIRQDSNQPQHF.

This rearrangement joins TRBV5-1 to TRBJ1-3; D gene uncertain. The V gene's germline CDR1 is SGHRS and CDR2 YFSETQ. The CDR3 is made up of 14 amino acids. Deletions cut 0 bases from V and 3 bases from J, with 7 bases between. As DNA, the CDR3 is TGCGCCAGCAGCTTGGTAGGGTATGGAAACACCATATATTTT. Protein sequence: CASSLVGYGNTIYF.

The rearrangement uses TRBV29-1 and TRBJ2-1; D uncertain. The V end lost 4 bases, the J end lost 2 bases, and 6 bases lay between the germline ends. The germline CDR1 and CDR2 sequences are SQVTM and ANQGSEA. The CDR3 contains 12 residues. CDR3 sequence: CSVGTAYNEQFF. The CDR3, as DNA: TGCAGCGTTGGGACCGCCTACAATGAGCAGTTCTTC.

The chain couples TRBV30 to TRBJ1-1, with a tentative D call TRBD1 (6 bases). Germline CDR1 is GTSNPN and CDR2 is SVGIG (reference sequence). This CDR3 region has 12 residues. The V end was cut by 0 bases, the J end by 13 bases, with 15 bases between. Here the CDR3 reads CAWSVQRTAVFF. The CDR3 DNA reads TGTGCCTGGAGTGTACAGAGGACAGCAGTTTTCTTT.

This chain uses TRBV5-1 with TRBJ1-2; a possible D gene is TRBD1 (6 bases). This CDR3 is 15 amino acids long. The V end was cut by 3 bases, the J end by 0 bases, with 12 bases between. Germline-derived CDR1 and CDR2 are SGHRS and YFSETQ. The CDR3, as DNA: TGCGCCAGCAGCTGGGGGGACACAGCTAACTATGGCTACACCTTC. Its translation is CASSWGDTANYGYTF.

The CDR3 sequence is CASSHSGTGAYEQYF. The DNA of the CDR3 is TGCGCCAGCAGCCATTCCGGGACAGGGGCCTACGAGCAGTACTTC. V usage is TRBV4-1 and J usage is TRBJ2-7; 10 bases map to TRBD1. There are 15 residues in the CDR3. V shed 3 bases, J shed 2 bases, and the junction held 4 bases outside the gene matches. Germline V gene sequence: CDR1 MGHRA, CDR2 YSYEKL.

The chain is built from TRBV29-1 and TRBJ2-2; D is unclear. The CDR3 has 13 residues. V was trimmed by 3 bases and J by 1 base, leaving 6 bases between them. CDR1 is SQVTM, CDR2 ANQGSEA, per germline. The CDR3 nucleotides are TGCAGCGTTGATGTACTGAACACCGGGGAGCTGTTTTTT. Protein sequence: CSVDVLNTGELFF.

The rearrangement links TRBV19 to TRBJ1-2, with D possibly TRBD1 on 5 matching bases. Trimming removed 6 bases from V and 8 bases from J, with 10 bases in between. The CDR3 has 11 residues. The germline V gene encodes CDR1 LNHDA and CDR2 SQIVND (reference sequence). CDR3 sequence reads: CASRYRGGYTF. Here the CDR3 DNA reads TGTGCCAGTAGGTATAGGGGCGGCTACACCTTC.

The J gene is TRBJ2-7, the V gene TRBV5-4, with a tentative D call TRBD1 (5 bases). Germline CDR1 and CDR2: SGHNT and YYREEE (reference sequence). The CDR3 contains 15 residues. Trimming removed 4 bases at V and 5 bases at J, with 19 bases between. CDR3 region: CASSGPGLAPDEQYF. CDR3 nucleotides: TGTGCCAGCAGCGGACCAGGGTTAGCTCCGGACGAGCAGTACTTC.

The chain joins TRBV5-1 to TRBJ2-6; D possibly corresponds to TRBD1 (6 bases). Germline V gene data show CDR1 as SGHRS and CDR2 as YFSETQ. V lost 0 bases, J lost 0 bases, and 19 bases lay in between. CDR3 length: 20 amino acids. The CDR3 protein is CASSLAFPGATSSGANVLTF. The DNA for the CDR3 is TGCGCCAGCAGCTTGGCCTTTCCAGGGGCTACCAGCTCTGGGGCCAACGTCCTGACTTTC.

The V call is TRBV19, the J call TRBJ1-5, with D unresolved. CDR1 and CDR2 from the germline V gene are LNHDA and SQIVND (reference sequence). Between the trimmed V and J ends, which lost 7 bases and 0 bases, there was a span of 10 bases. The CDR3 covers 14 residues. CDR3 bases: TGTGCCAGTACCAAACCAAATAGCAATCAGCCCCAGCATTTT. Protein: CASTKPNSNQPQHF.

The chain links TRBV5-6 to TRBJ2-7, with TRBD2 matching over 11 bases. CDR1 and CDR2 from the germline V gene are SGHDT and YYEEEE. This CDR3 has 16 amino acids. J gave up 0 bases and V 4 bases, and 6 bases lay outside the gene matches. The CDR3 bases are TGTGCCAGCAGCGATAGACTAGCGGGATTCTCCTACGAGCAGTACTTC. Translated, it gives CASSDRLAGFSYEQYF.